The 6 T cell receptor beta chains below come from one sample, sequenced in a study of blood T cell repertoires in COVID-19 (dated by TCRdb to 2020 to 2022). The method behind the library was the immunoSEQ multiplex PCR assay. TCRdb retrieved this table from immuneACCESS and kept in-frame rearrangements only. Not all clones are present; in checked studies, unresolved V genes account for under half, and no reason is known for the remainder. The sample profile shows roughly 150,000 clones; approximately 88% of them were found once. The top ten hold around 5.1% of the sample. The sequencing sample was made of PBMCs or T cells enriched from blood (not recorded which). The receptors originated from a man aged 70-80 years who had been exposed to COVID-19.

This chain uses TRBV14 with TRBJ1-1; 9 nucleotides align to TRBD1. CDR3 length equals 15 residues. Germline V gives CDR1 SGHDN, CDR2 FVKESK. With 4 bases clipped from V and 3 bases from J, the junction kept 6 bases outside the gene matches. The CDR3 sequence is CASSLGQGLYTEAFF. In nucleotides, the CDR3 is TGTGCCAGCAGCCTCGGACAGGGGTTGTACACTGAAGCTTTCTTT.

The chain is built from TRBV5-1 and TRBJ2-1, with D perhaps TRBD1 (6 bases). Germline V gene lookup returns CDR1 SGHRS and CDR2 YFSETQ. V lost 4 bases and J lost 1, with 12 bases in between. This CDR3 spans 15 amino acids. The CDR3: CASSGAGDSYNEQFF. The CDR3 nucleotides are TGCGCCAGCAGCGGTGCAGGGGATTCCTACAATGAGCAGTTCTTC. The full variable domain, completed using reference TRBV5-1 and TRBJ2-1, is KAGVTQTPRYLIKTRGQQVTLSCSPISGHRSVSWYQQTPGQGLQFLFEYFSETQRNKGNFPGRFSGRQFSNSRSEMNVSTLELGDSALYLCASSGAGDSYNEQFFGPGTRLTVL.

The chain recombines TRBV3-1 (or the pseudogene TRBV3-2) with TRBJ2-3; tentative D call: TRBD2 (6 bases). There are 14 residues in the CDR3. CDR1 is LGHDT, CDR2 YNNKEL, per germline (reference sequence). Trimming removed 3 bases at V and 1 base at J, with 8 bases between. CDR3 region: CASSHGGGTDTQYF. The CDR3, as DNA: TGTGCCAGCAGCCATGGCGGGGGCACAGATACGCAGTATTTT.

The V and J genes are TRBV19 and TRBJ2-7; 9 nucleotides align to TRBD1. Germline assignment: CDR1 LNHDA and CDR2 SQIVND (reference sequence). Unmatched junction bases numbered 2, after V lost 5 bases and J lost 6 bases. The CDR3 covers 12 residues. The CDR3 reads CASSPDRGEQYF. The CDR3 bases are TGTGCCAGTAGTCCGGACAGGGGCGAGCAGTACTTC.

In this sample, this clone turned up once. The chain has TRBV6-2 or TRBV6-3 and TRBJ1-1; 10 positions match TRBD1. CDR3 length: 16 amino acids. Unmatched junction bases numbered 7, after V lost 2 bases and J lost 4 bases. Germline V CDR1 and CDR2: MNHEY, SVGEGT. CDR3 in amino acids: CASSYHGQGVRTEAFF. The CDR3 DNA sequence: TGTGCCAGCAGTTACCATGGACAGGGGGTCCGCACTGAAGCTTTCTTT.

The chain uses TRBV7-2 and TRBJ2-1; D is unclear. CDR1 SGHTA and CDR2 FQGNSA come from the germline V gene. V shed 1 base and J shed 7 bases, with 11 bases lying between them. CDR3 length: 14 amino acids. This CDR3 reads CASSLGARRNEQFF. CDR3 coding DNA: TGTGCCAGCAGCTTAGGGGCCCGACGGAATGAGCAGTTCTTC. The full variable domain, rest sourced from reference TRBV7-2 and TRBJ2-1, is GAGVSQSPSNKVTEKGKDVELRCDPISGHTALYWYRQSLGQGLEFLIYFQGNSAPDKSGLPSDRFSAERTGGSVSTLTIQRTQQEDSAVYLCASSLGARRNEQFFGPGTRLTVL.